This paragraph covers one T cell receptor (beta chain) sequence. What it binds is unknown. A much larger clone is a single base away; this may be a read error. Construction of the TCRbeta library involved unique molecular identifiers. Via MiXCR, TCRdb re-called the PCR reads, giving one row per CDR3 protein. This table holds around 200,000 distinct CDR3 sequences, around 9.9% found once. This CDR3 region has 14 residues. CDR1 is WNHNN, CDR2 SYGVQD, per germline (reference sequence). The record originates from a study of T-cell reconstitution after alpha-beta-depleted transplantation in children. Points from the study as a whole: Once a year had passed after transplant, T-cell counts and diversity came mostly from newly produced T cells. Several hundred graft clones that had expanded were reportedly the source of alpha-beta T cells about two months after transplant.

The TCR sequence derives from a child under two years old with acute myeloid leukemia, due to receive a stem cell transplant. V is TRBV10-1 and J is TRBJ2-7; D not resolved. The sequenced sample was PBMCs, obtained before TCRalphabeta/CD19-depleted stem cell transplant. Here the CDR3 reads CASSEMGSPYEQNF. The CDR3 region has the DNA TGCGCCAGCAGTGAGATGGGCAGTCCCTACGAGCAGAACTTC.